These 25 T cell receptor beta chains were all obtained from the same sample, sequenced in a study of blood T cells in healthy people across ages. Using a J-beta primer mix together with a sample-barcoded 5' primer, a second PCR was run for roughly 7 to 11 cycles. TCRdb processed the 5' RACE reads anew with MiXCR; each CDR3 protein has one entry. The table lists around 650,000 distinct CDR3 sequences, roughly two fifths of them singletons, with roughly 30% in the top ten. Sequencing was done on a sample of blood. All receptors derive from a man aged 80 or over in good health.

The J gene is TRBJ2-7, the V gene TRBV24-1; 7 nucleotides agree with TRBD2. V lost 8 bases, J lost 7 bases, and 7 bases stayed unmatched. The CDR3 length is 12 residues. Germline V CDR1 and CDR2: KGHDR, SFDVKD. The chain's CDR3 is CATISGTGEQYF. CDR3 DNA: TGTGCCACCATAAGCGGGACTGGTGAGCAGTACTTC.

This rearrangement joins TRBV3-1 to TRBJ2-1; 14 bases fit TRBD2. The CDR3 extends over 16 amino acids. Germline CDR1 reads LGHDT; CDR2 reads YNNKEL (reference sequence). The ends lost 3 bases at V and 8 bases at J; junction bases unmatched: 6. The CDR3 sequence: CASSQAGTSGSYEQFF. Written as DNA, the CDR3 is TGTGCCAGCAGCCAGGCCGGGACTAGCGGGAGTTATGAGCAGTTCTTC.

This clonotype was seen ten or more times. The rearrangement joins TRBV29-1 to TRBJ2-3, with 12 bases identical to TRBD2. The V gene's germline CDR1 is SQVTM and CDR2 ANQGSEA. The CDR3 contains 15 residues. V was pared by 3 bases and J by 4 bases, with 5 bases of the junction left unmatched. The CDR3 DNA follows: TGCAGCGTTGACCAACTAGCGGGAGGAGCAGATACGCAGTATTTT. Amino acid sequence: CSVDQLAGGADTQYF.

This clonotype was detected a few times. The CDR3 region is CASKAGSYEQYF. CDR3 bases: TGTGCCAGCAAGGCAGGCTCCTACGAGCAGTACTTC. The V gene is TRBV28, the J gene TRBJ2-7; D is uncertain. Germline V lookup: CDR1 MDHEN, CDR2 SYDVKM. Trimming cost V 7 bases and J 0 bases, with 7 bases left between them. There are 12 residues in the CDR3.

This clonotype has more than one count but fewer than ten. V and J are TRBV28 and TRBJ2-1; 8 bases are shared with TRBD1. Germline assignment: CDR1 MDHEN and CDR2 SYDVKM. CDR3 size: 16 residues. The V and J ends lost 6 bases and 6 bases, in that order; junction bases with no gene match: 13. The CDR3 spells CASSSNSGTGFNEQFF. In DNA form, the CDR3 reads TGTGCCAGCAGCTCCAACTCCGGGACAGGTTTCAATGAGCAGTTCTTC.

The rearrangement uses TRBV2 and TRBJ1-1; 7 nucleotides line up with TRBD1. With 5 bases clipped from V and 5 bases from J, the junction kept 5 bases outside the gene matches. This CDR3 spans 13 amino acids. Germline CDR1 reads SNHLY; CDR2 reads FYNNEI. The CDR3 DNA is TGTGCCAGCAGTAGGGCAGGGGGAACTGAAGCTTTCTTT. Amino acids: CASSRAGGTEAFF.

The gene calls are TRBV7-2 and TRBJ2-1; TRBD2 matches at 9 bases. The J segment lost 6 bases and the V segment lost 8 bases, leaving 11 bases of the junction unmatched. The V gene's germline CDR1 is SGHTA and CDR2 FQGNSA. There are 15 residues in the CDR3. CDR3 loop: CASLSGSGGTNEQFF. The CDR3 DNA follows: TGTGCCAGCCTAAGCGGTAGCGGGGGTACCAATGAGCAGTTCTTC.

This chain joins TRBV6-1 and TRBJ2-1; TRBD1 matches 7 bases. Unmatched junction bases numbered 12, after V lost 3 bases and J lost 10 bases. Germline loops: CDR1 MNHNS, CDR2 SASEGT. The CDR3 covers 15 residues. As DNA, the CDR3 is TGTGCCAGCAGTGAGTGGGACAGCCGTCTCGGGGAGCAGTTCTTC. Translated, it gives CASSEWDSRLGEQFF.

The CDR3 spells CASSFGAPLRGEQYF. CDR3 nucleotide sequence: TGTGCCAGCAGCTTCGGGGCACCCCTTCGGGGCGAGCAGTACTTC. V is TRBV11-2 and J is TRBJ2-7; D possibly matches TRBD1 or TRBD2 (5 bases each). Germline V CDR1 and CDR2: SGHAT, FQNNGV. The length of the CDR3 is 15 residues. Trimming removed 3 bases at V and 6 bases at J, with 18 bases between.

This rearrangement joins TRBV20-1 to TRBJ2-1, with a tentative D call TRBD2 (6 bases). This CDR3 has 14 amino acids. The V gene lost 6 bases and the J gene lost 6 bases, with 18 bases spanning the gap. Per the germline V gene, CDR1 is DFQATT and CDR2 is SNEGSKA (reference sequence). The CDR3 sequence is CSASPLGLINEQFF. CDR3 DNA: TGCAGTGCCAGTCCCCTGGGACTGATCAATGAGCAGTTCTTC.

At least ten counts were recorded for this clonotype. This sequence joins TRBV6-2 or TRBV6-3 and TRBJ2-7, with 9 nucleotides matching TRBD1. The CDR3 spans 13 residues. V was pared by 6 bases and J by 3 bases, with 3 bases of the junction left unmatched. Germline V gene data show CDR1 as MNHEY and CDR2 as SVGEGT. The CDR3 sequence: CASSWDRDYEQYF. Written as DNA, the CDR3 is TGTGCCAGCAGCTGGGACAGGGACTACGAGCAGTACTTC.

This rearrangement joins TRBV4-1 to TRBJ2-1; 7 nucleotides line up with TRBD1. CDR3 length: 12 amino acids. Germline CDR1 and CDR2: MGHRA and YSYEKL. V shed 3 bases and J 13 bases; nucleotides not matched to a gene: 6. CDR3 DNA sequence: TGCGCCAGCAGCCACCCACAGGGGTTACAGTTCTTC. Its protein is CASSHPQGLQFF.

This sequence joins TRBV18 and TRBJ2-7; D is perhaps TRBD2 (5 bases). V lost 1 base and J 0 bases, leaving 10 bases between the germline ends. Germline values: CDR1 KGHSH, CDR2 LQKENI. There are 15 residues in the CDR3. The CDR3 spells CASSPQDWSSYEQYF. As DNA, the CDR3 is TGTGCCAGCTCACCACAGGACTGGAGCTCCTACGAGCAGTACTTC.

This clonotype was recorded at least ten times. The DNA for the CDR3 is TGCAGTGCTCCCTGGCTAGCGGGCTCTAAATACGAGCAGTACTTC. Translating gives CSAPWLAGSKYEQYF. The rearrangement uses TRBV20-1 and TRBJ2-7; 8 nucleotides line up with TRBD2. V was clipped by 5 bases and J by 4 bases; unmatched bases: 13. This CDR3 comprises 15 residues. Germline CDR1 reads DFQATT; CDR2 reads SNEGSKA (reference sequence).

The chain is built from TRBV7-9 and TRBJ2-4; D remains unclear. In germline, CDR1 is SEHNR, CDR2 FQNEAQ (reference sequence). V was cut by 1 base and J by 13 bases, with 17 bases left in between. The CDR3 contains 14 residues. Written as DNA, the CDR3 is TGTGCCAGCAGCTTAGAGGGCCGGAACTACGTGCAGTACTTC. Residues: CASSLEGRNYVQYF. Full variable domain (rest looked up from reference TRBV7-9 and TRBJ2-4): DTGVSQNPRHKITKRGQNVTFRCDPISEHNRLYWYRQTLGQGPEFLTYFQNEAQLEKSRLLSDRFSAERPKGSFSTLEIQRTEQGDSAMYLCASSLEGRNYVQYFGAGTRLSVL.

Note on this clonotype: An end of the junction does not agree with germline; a read error may underlie this. This chain joins TRBV18 and TRBJ2-3, with D perhaps matching TRBD2 (6 bases). Germline V gene data show CDR1 as KGHSH and CDR2 as LQKENI. CDR3 size: 14 residues. The CDR3 DNA reads as TGTGCCGGCTCACCACCGGGCGGGGATGGTACGCAGTATTTT. This codes for CAGSPPGGDGTQYF.

The chain joins TRBV7-9 to TRBJ2-7; TRBD1 might be the D (6 bases). The CDR3 is 14 residues long. The V and J ends lost 3 bases and 1 base respectively, with 10 bases between them. Germline assignment: CDR1 SEHNR and CDR2 FQNEAQ (reference sequence). CDR3 bases: TGTGCCAGCAGCTTGAGGACAGTTTCCTACGAGCAGTACTTC. As protein: CASSLRTVSYEQYF.

Comments on this clonotype: One end of the junction fails to match germline, which may point to a read error. The CDR3 DNA sequence: TGTGCCGGCAGTGCCCGGACTGCGGGGACCTACGAGCAGTACTTC. This sequence encodes CAGSARTAGTYEQYF. The chain has TRBV6-2 or TRBV6-3 and TRBJ2-7, with D possibly being TRBD2 (6 bases). This CDR3 has 15 residues. Germline assignment: CDR1 MNHEY and CDR2 SVGEGT.

This chain connects TRBV5-1 to TRBJ2-5; no clear D. This CDR3 has 15 amino acids. Germline CDR1 reads SGHRS; CDR2 reads YFSETQ. Trimming took 0 bases from V and 11 from J, leaving 20 bases between them. The CDR3 sequence: CASSLESADIGLQYF. In DNA, the CDR3 is TGCGCCAGCAGCTTGGAGAGTGCGGATATCGGATTGCAGTACTTC.

This rearrangement joins TRBV10-3 to TRBJ2-2; 10 nucleotides line up with TRBD1. V shed 6 bases, J shed 6 bases, and the junction held 7 bases outside the gene matches. This CDR3 region has 15 residues. CDR1 and CDR2 from the germline V gene are ENHRY and SYGVKD. CDR3 sequence: CAIRPGQGFAGELFF. CDR3 in DNA: TGTGCCATCAGGCCGGGACAGGGGTTCGCCGGGGAGCTGTTTTTT.

This rearrangement joins TRBV5-5 to TRBJ2-4, with a tentative D call TRBD2 (7 bases). This CDR3 contains 16 residues. From germline, CDR1 is SGHKS and CDR2 YYEKEE (reference sequence). V lost 0 bases to trimming and J lost 6 bases, with 16 bases between them. CDR3 bases: TGTGCCAGCAGCTTGGGAGGACGGGGGGCAGGAAACATTCAGTACTTC. This sequence encodes CASSLGGRGAGNIQYF.

This clonotype was observed a handful of times. The chain couples TRBV6-2 or TRBV6-3 to TRBJ2-5, with D possibly being TRBD1 or TRBD2 (6 bases each). V was shortened by 4 bases and J by 4 bases, with 13 bases between the two germline ends. In germline, CDR1 is MNHEY, CDR2 SVGEGT. The CDR3 contains 14 residues. The CDR3 nucleotides read TGTGCCAGCAGTTGGCCAGGGGACTCAGAGACCCAGTACTTC. This codes for CASSWPGDSETQYF.

The chain combines TRBV6-5 with TRBJ1-2, with 7 bases identical to TRBD1. Germline loops: CDR1 MNHEY, CDR2 SVGAGI. V trimming: 6 bases; J trimming: 7 bases; junction bases outside the gene matches: 8. The CDR3 loop spans 13 amino acids. CDR3 nucleotide sequence: TGTGCCAGCAGCACAGGGGCACCCCGTGGCTACACCTTC. Its protein is CASSTGAPRGYTF.

This chain uses TRBV6-6 with TRBJ2-6, with D perhaps TRBD1 or TRBD2 (5 bases each). The germline V gene encodes CDR1 MNHNY and CDR2 SVGAGI (reference sequence). The germline V and J ends were trimmed by 2 bases and 2 bases, with 13 bases remaining between them. The CDR3 length is 17 residues. CDR3 amino acids: CASSYEGSRPGANVLTF. CDR3 coding DNA: TGTGCCAGCAGTTACGAGGGGTCTCGCCCTGGGGCCAACGTCCTGACTTTC.

This clonotype has just a few counts. The genes are TRBV3-1 and TRBJ2-5; the match to TRBD1 covers 9 bases. Germline lookup yields CDR1 LGHDT and CDR2 YNNKEL (reference sequence). After removal of 2 bases from V and 5 bases from J, the junction contained 9 bases not matched to a gene. CDR3 length: 16 residues. CDR3 sequence (DNA): TGTGCCAGCAGCCAAACGTATGGGACAGGGTCGGAGACCCAGTACTTC. Amino acids: CASSQTYGTGSETQYF.